The 26 T cell receptor beta chains listed next were all sequenced from one sample in a study of cytomegalovirus exposure and HLA in healthy donors. Method: immunoSEQ multiplex PCR; TCRdb's copy keeps in-frame clones and lacks some. Here the sample spans fewer than 350,000 clones, roughly 88% being singletons. The sample comprised PBMCs. The origin of the receptors is a woman between 18 and 29 years old in good health and CMV-seronegative.

The gene calls are TRBV9 and TRBJ2-3, with 10 bases identical to TRBD2. CDR1 and CDR2 (germline): SGDLS, YYNGEE. The CDR3 covers 16 residues. The ends lost 0 bases at V and 2 bases at J; junction bases unmatched: 3. Written as DNA, the CDR3 is TGTGCCAGCAGCGTAGGAACTAGCGGGACCACAGATACGCAGTATTTT. Its protein product is CASSVGTSGTTDTQYF.

There are a few counts of this clone. The chain has TRBV10-1 and TRBJ2-7; TRBD2 matches 8 bases. From germline, CDR1 is WNHNN and CDR2 SYGVQD (reference sequence). CDR3 length: 14 amino acids. V was clipped by 4 bases and J by 1 base; unmatched bases: 3. The CDR3 DNA is TGCGCCAGCAGTGGAGTAGCGGGGTCCTACGAGCAGTACTTC. Translation: CASSGVAGSYEQYF.

J is TRBJ2-7 and V is TRBV14, with D perhaps matching TRBD2 (5 bases). Trimming removed 4 bases from V and 3 bases from J, with 16 bases in between. From germline, CDR1 is SGHDN and CDR2 FVKESK. The CDR3 contains 15 residues. CDR3 residues: CASSPGILGDYEQYF. DNA for the CDR3: TGTGCCAGCAGCCCGGGAATCTTGGGTGACTACGAGCAGTACTTC.

This sequence joins TRBV6-5 and TRBJ2-1; D possibly corresponds to TRBD2 (6 bases). Germline V gene data show CDR1 as MNHEY and CDR2 as SVGAGI. The CDR3 spans 14 residues. V lost 2 bases, J lost 6 bases, and 11 bases lay in between. The CDR3 sequence is CASSYVEGRNEQFF. CDR3 coding DNA: TGTGCCAGCAGTTACGTGGAGGGCCGCAATGAGCAGTTCTTC.

The gene calls are TRBV29-1 and TRBJ1-2; TRBD1 might be the D (5 bases). The V and J ends lost 6 bases and 0 bases respectively, with 11 bases between them. Germline V gives CDR1 SQVTM, CDR2 ANQGSEA. This CDR3 spans 13 amino acids. DNA of the CDR3: TGCAGCGTGACAGAAATAACTAACTATGGCTACACCTTC. It translates to CSVTEITNYGYTF.

Worth noting for this clone: This sample includes further DNA sequences coding for the same CDR3. The rearrangement joins TRBV19 to TRBJ2-7; 7 positions agree with TRBD2. Germline lookup yields CDR1 LNHDA and CDR2 SQIVND (reference sequence). V shed 1 base, J shed 0 bases, and the junction held 3 bases outside the gene matches. This CDR3 contains 15 residues. The DNA for the CDR3 is TGTGCCAGTAGTATAGGGTTAGCGGGCTCCTACGAGCAGTACTTC. Amino acid sequence: CASSIGLAGSYEQYF.

The rearrangement joins TRBV7-9 to TRBJ1-4; D may be TRBD1 (5 bases). Deletions cut 2 bases from V and 10 bases from J, with 20 bases between. CDR1 is SEHNR and CDR2 is FQNEAQ in the germline V gene (reference sequence). The CDR3 is 16 residues long. The CDR3 spells CASSLRGWSLDGKLFF. CDR3 nucleotide sequence: TGTGCCAGCAGCTTAAGGGGCTGGTCGCTGGATGGAAAACTGTTTTTT.

Details on this clone: This sample includes further DNA sequences coding for the same CDR3. J is TRBJ2-7 and V is TRBV18, with 12 bases lining up with TRBD1. CDR1 KGHSH and CDR2 LQKENI come from the germline V gene. The CDR3 has 14 amino acids. J gave up 4 bases and V 3 bases, and 1 base lay outside the gene matches. CDR3 protein: CASSPGQGAYEQYF. The CDR3 bases are TGTGCCAGCTCACCGGGACAGGGGGCATACGAGCAGTACTTC.

This chain connects TRBV6-4 to TRBJ1-1; D is unresolved. CDR3 length: 13 residues. Germline V CDR1 and CDR2: MRHNA, SNTAGT. With 4 bases removed from V and 2 bases from J, the gap between germline ends came to 8 bases. CDR3: CASSAGSNTEAFF. CDR3 nucleotides: TGTGCCAGCAGTGCCGGGAGCAACACTGAAGCTTTCTTT.

The chain is built from TRBV10-2 and TRBJ1-5; 7 nucleotides line up with TRBD1. The CDR3 sequence is 13 residues long. The germline gives CDR1 WSHSY, CDR2 SAAADI. V trimming: 6 bases; J trimming: 6 bases; junction bases outside the gene matches: 5. The CDR3 nucleotides are TGCGCCAGCAGCGAAGGACAGGCTCAGCCCCAGCATTTT. This sequence encodes CASSEGQAQPQHF.

V usage is TRBV6-5 and J usage is TRBJ1-1; 7 nucleotides match TRBD1. V shed 5 bases and J 4 bases; nucleotides not matched to a gene: 10. This CDR3 contains 15 residues. Germline V gene lookup returns CDR1 MNHEY and CDR2 SVGAGI. CDR3 sequence: CASSPWTGVFTEAFF. CDR3 nucleotides: TGTGCCAGCAGTCCCTGGACAGGAGTTTTCACTGAAGCTTTCTTT.

The gene calls are TRBV9 and TRBJ2-2; 8 bases are a match to TRBD2. CDR1 and CDR2 from the germline V gene are SGDLS and YYNGEE. The CDR3 contains 15 residues. The V gene end was trimmed by 3 bases and the J gene end by 5 bases; junction bases not matched to a gene: 6. The CDR3 DNA follows: TGTGCCAGCAGCGCCCTTCCGGGAGGGACCGGGGAGCTGTTTTTT. It specifies CASSALPGGTGELFF.

The chain recombines TRBV28 with TRBJ2-3; no clear D. The V gene's germline CDR1 is MDHEN and CDR2 SYDVKM. This CDR3 spans 11 amino acids. Trimming left V 7 bases short and J 4 bases short, with 6 bases between. The CDR3 nucleotides read TGTGCCAGCATTTCCGCAGATACGCAGTATTTT. Translation gives CASISADTQYF.

The gene calls are TRBV14 and TRBJ2-5; 10 bases line up with TRBD1. This CDR3 spans 15 amino acids. V was clipped by 2 bases and J by 3 bases; unmatched bases: 3. CDR1 SGHDN and CDR2 FVKESK come from the germline V gene. The CDR3 region is CASSQTGQGEETQYF. CDR3 nucleotides: TGTGCCAGCAGCCAAACCGGACAGGGGGAAGAGACCCAGTACTTC.

This rearrangement joins TRBV27 to TRBJ1-4; a weak D match, TRBD1 (6 bases). V lost 10 bases and J lost 7, with 16 bases in between. Germline assignment: CDR1 MNHEY and CDR2 SMNVEV (reference sequence). The CDR3 sequence is 13 residues long. The CDR3 nucleotides are TGTGCCACCTCGCCAGGGGAATCTGAAAAACTGTTTTTT. It translates to CATSPGESEKLFF.

J is TRBJ1-6 and V is TRBV2; D not resolved. The CDR3 totals 15 residues. Trimming removed 4 bases at V and 7 bases at J, with 14 bases between. Germline V gene sequence: CDR1 SNHLY, CDR2 FYNNEI. CDR3: CASSVEMAANSPLHF. The CDR3 DNA sequence: TGTGCCAGCAGTGTGGAGATGGCCGCGAATTCACCCCTCCACTTT. The full variable domain, completed using reference TRBV2 and TRBJ1-6, is EPEVTQTPSHQVTQMGQEVILRCVPISNHLYFYWYRQILGQKVEFLVSFYNNEISEKSEIFDDQFSVERPDGSNFTLKIRSTKLEDSAMYFCASSVEMAANSPLHFGNGTRLTVT.

The chain combines TRBV28 with TRBJ2-7; the match to TRBD2 covers 7 bases. Trimming removed 3 bases from V and 7 bases from J; junction bases left unmatched: 9. The CDR3 contains 14 residues. Germline V lookup: CDR1 MDHEN, CDR2 SYDVKM. The CDR3 bases are TGTGCCAGCAGTTTGACTAGCCCCTTTGTAGAGCAGTACTTC. It specifies CASSLTSPFVEQYF.

V is TRBV27 and J is TRBJ2-1, with D possibly being TRBD2 (6 bases). The CDR3 runs to 15 residues. V was cut by 5 bases and J by 0 bases, with 11 bases left in between. Germline V CDR1 and CDR2: MNHEY, SMNVEV (reference sequence). CDR3 coding DNA: TGTGCCAGCAGTCCGACTAGGGGCTCCTACAATGAGCAGTTCTTC. It specifies CASSPTRGSYNEQFF.

The chain is built from TRBV7-9 and TRBJ2-1; possible D gene TRBD1, 6 bases. Germline-derived CDR1 and CDR2 are SEHNR and FQNEAQ (reference sequence). The CDR3 runs 17 residues. The germline V and J ends were trimmed by 2 bases and 7 bases, with 21 bases remaining between them. The CDR3 region is CASSLLANRAGKNEQFF. The CDR3 coding sequence is TGTGCCAGCAGCTTATTAGCAAACAGGGCAGGGAAGAATGAGCAGTTCTTC.

The chain has TRBV6-6 and TRBJ2-1; TRBD2 might be the D (6 bases). V was trimmed by 8 bases and J by 10 bases, leaving 18 bases between them. Germline CDR1 reads MNHNY; CDR2 reads SVGAGI (reference sequence). This CDR3 is built from 13 residues. For the CDR3, the DNA is TGTGCCAGCCGGGGCGGGACGAGCGGGGAGCAGTTCTTC. Translation: CASRGGTSGEQFF.

This clone turned up a few times. The chain employs TRBV5-8 and TRBJ1-5, with D tentatively TRBD1 (5 bases). Germline V gene lookup returns CDR1 SGHTS and CDR2 YDEGEE. The CDR3 has 14 amino acids. Trimming took off 4 bases at V and 5 bases at J, with 13 bases between the two ends. In DNA form, the CDR3 reads TGTGCCAGCAGCAAACCCAGGGCGGATCAGCCCCAGCATTTT. The encoded protein is CASSKPRADQPQHF.

This chain joins TRBV19 and TRBJ2-7; 7 bases are shared with TRBD1. Germline V gene sequence: CDR1 LNHDA, CDR2 SQIVND (reference sequence). The V and J ends lost 5 bases and 2 bases, in that order; junction bases with no gene match: 6. The CDR3 covers 14 residues. CDR3 DNA: TGTGCCAGTAGTGCCGGGACAGCAACCTACGAGCAGTACTTC. It encodes CASSAGTATYEQYF.

The V call is TRBV11-2, the J call TRBJ2-7; a possible D gene is TRBD2 (6 bases). The germline CDR1 and CDR2 sequences are SGHAT and FQNNGV. The CDR3 covers 15 residues. With 3 bases removed from V and 2 bases from J, the gap between germline ends came to 14 bases. CDR3 protein: CASSFGGTGTYEQYF. The CDR3 coding sequence is TGTGCCAGCAGCTTCGGGGGTACGGGAACCTACGAGCAGTACTTC.

V and J are TRBV21-1 and TRBJ1-2. TRBV21-1 is assigned pseudogene status. The CDR3 contains 14 residues. The CDR3 here is CASSPDSGSYGYTF. The CDR3 nucleotides read TGTGCCAGCAGCCCCGATAGCGGAAGCTATGGCTACACCTTC.

The gene calls are TRBV15 and TRBJ2-7; no clear D. The CDR3 is made up of 15 amino acids. The V gene lost 1 base and the J gene lost 5 bases, with 15 bases spanning the gap. Germline V gene data show CDR1 as LNHNV and CDR2 as YYDKDF (reference sequence). The CDR3 nucleotides read TGTGCCACCAGCAGAGCCCCCGGCCTCAGCGACGAGCAGTACTTC. Residues: CATSRAPGLSDEQYF.

The gene calls are TRBV11-2 and TRBJ2-2, with TRBD2 matching 13 bases. V dropped 8 bases and J dropped 8; count of bases not matched to a gene: 17. Germline V gene data show CDR1 as SGHAT and CDR2 as FQNNGV. The CDR3 runs to 18 residues. The CDR3 is CASGPGIRTSGSTGELFF. CDR3 sequence (DNA): TGTGCCAGCGGCCCTGGGATAAGGACTAGCGGGAGTACGGGGGAGCTGTTTTTT.